The rows below give T cell receptor beta chains drawn from one sample of a study of cytomegalovirus exposure and HLA in healthy donors. The table came from immunoSEQ multiplex PCR; TCRdb's copy has only in-frame clones and leaves some out. This sample has 210,000 or so clones, with approximately 90% found just once. The sample was PBMCs. These receptors came from a woman aged 18-30 years in good health and CMV-seronegative. Each CDR3 is given with its conserved first and last residue. Fields, in order: D gene, J gene, clone size, CDR3 length, V gene, CDR3 DNA, CDR3 protein. A D gene is named only where the DNA matches it firmly. Part of the rows lack a size; the others show once, few, many or a class for expanded clones.

D: -; J: TRBJ2-2; size: -; length: 12; V: TRBV27; DNA: TGTGCCAGCAGGGGGGGATCCGGGGAGCTGTTTTTT; CDR3: CASRGGSGELFF
D: TRBD1; J: TRBJ2-7; size: -; length: 15; V: TRBV7-9; DNA: TGTGCCAGCAGCTTCCAAGACAGGGGAGGCTACGAGCAGTACTTC; CDR3: CASSFQDRGGYEQYF
D: TRBD1; J: TRBJ1-1; size: -; length: 15; V: TRBV6-5; DNA: TGTGCCAGCAGTTACCGGGGACAGCCGAACACTGAAGCTTTCTTT; CDR3: CASSYRGQPNTEAFF
D: -; J: TRBJ2-5; size: -; length: 13; V: TRBV15; DNA: TGTGCCACCAGCTACATTCCCGTTGAGACCCAGTACTTC; CDR3: CATSYIPVETQYF
D: TRBD1; J: TRBJ2-7; size: -; length: 16; V: TRBV7-9; DNA: TGTGCCAGCAGCTGGGGACAGGGGGGCGCGTCCTACGAGCAGTACTTC; CDR3: CASSWGQGGASYEQYF
D: TRBD2; J: TRBJ2-7; size: -; length: 14; V: TRBV5-1; DNA: TGCGCCAGCAGGACCCAGCGGGGGGGATACGAGCAGTACTTC; CDR3: CASRTQRGGYEQYF
D: TRBD2; J: TRBJ2-2; size: -; length: 15; V: TRBV5-4; DNA: TGTGCCAGCAGCTTGGCGGGAGGGCCTATAGGGGAGCTGTTTTTT; CDR3: CASSLAGGPIGELFF
D: TRBD2; J: TRBJ2-6; size: -; length: 18; V: TRBV11-2; DNA: TGTGCCAGCAGCCCGTGGACTAGCGAACCCTCTGGGGCCAACGTCCTGACTTTC; CDR3: CASSPWTSEPSGANVLTF
D: TRBD2; J: TRBJ2-7; size: -; length: 15; V: TRBV19; DNA: TGTGCCAGTAGTCACGGACTAGCGGGAACCTACGAGCAGTACTTC; CDR3: CASSHGLAGTYEQYF
D: TRBD1; J: TRBJ1-6; size: -; length: 15; V: TRBV2; DNA: TGTGCCAGCAGGAGGGGACAGGGAGGTGGTTCACCCCTCCACTTT; CDR3: CASRRGQGGGSPLHF
D: TRBD2; J: TRBJ2-3; size: -; length: 16; V: TRBV27; DNA: TGTGCCAGCAGTTTAAGGGGACTACCACAGTCAGATACGCAGTATTTT; CDR3: CASSLRGLPQSDTQYF
D: TRBD2; J: TRBJ2-2; size: -; length: 15; V: TRBV18; DNA: TGTGCCAGCTCACCAATTAGCGGGAGCCTCGGGGAGCTGTTTTTT; CDR3: CASSPISGSLGELFF
D: TRBD2; J: TRBJ2-7; size: once; length: 17; V: TRBV19; DNA: TGTGCCAGTAGTCCCGATTTTGGTAGCGGGACCCCCTACGAGCAGTACTTC; CDR3: CASSPDFGSGTPYEQYF
D: TRBD1; J: TRBJ1-4; size: -; length: 15; V: TRBV6-6; DNA: TGTGCCAGCAGACCGGTCACAGGGGTTGGTGAAAAACTGTTTTTT; CDR3: CASRPVTGVGEKLFF